Listed below are T cell receptor beta chains from one sample, sequenced in a study of blood T cell repertoires in COVID-19. Clones were read by immunoSEQ multiplex PCR, and TCRdb kept only the in-frame ones, dropping some. Here the sample spans some 330,000 clones, approximately 88% being singletons. What was sequenced was PBMCs or T cells enriched from blood (not recorded which). All receptors derive from a man aged 25-45 years who had recovered from COVID-19. Each CDR3 is given without its conserved first and last residue. Not all rows give a size; the values are once, few, many and, for expanded clones, a class.

J gene | clone size | V gene | CDR3 protein
TRBJ2-1 | NA | TRBV7-9 | ASSSSSLADYNEQF
TRBJ2-1 | NA | TRBV5-1 | ASSTTGGNEQF
TRBJ2-7 | NA | TRBV9 | ASSVGLAGFEQY
TRBJ1-5 | NA | TRBV27 | ASSLWPGVNQPQH
TRBJ1-1 | NA | TRBV3-1/TRBV3-2 | ASSRSDRVTEAF
TRBJ2-2 | NA | TRBV5-4 | ASSPTSGGPNTGELF
TRBJ1-2 | NA | TRBV6-5 | ASSYSDRGGYGYT
TRBJ1-1 | NA | TRBV6-2/TRBV6-3 | ASSYGRGNTEAF
TRBJ2-3 | NA | TRBV4-1 | ASSQGLAGGRDTQY
TRBJ2-7 | NA | TRBV24-1 | ATSSNSYEQY
TRBJ1-3 | NA | TRBV7-2 | ASSLQGSGLTIY
TRBJ1-6 | NA | TRBV28 | ASSLRYRGFDGVYNSPLH
TRBJ1-3 | NA | TRBV18 | ASSAGQGALGNTIY
TRBJ2-7 | NA | TRBV10-2 | ASSDPSEQY
TRBJ1-2 | once | TRBV7-6 | ASSLILAGANYGYT
TRBJ1-5 | NA | TRBV7-9 | ASSLSGYQPQH
TRBJ1-2 | NA | TRBV27 | ASSLGQGNYGYT
TRBJ2-7 | many | TRBV3-1/TRBV3-2 | ASSQGQGPYEQY
TRBJ1-5 | NA | TRBV6-5 | ASSYSGTTDQPQH
TRBJ2-1 | once | TRBV23-1 | ASSQRAGLTYYNEQF
TRBJ1-5 | once | TRBV4-2 | ASSQDGQVSQPQH
TRBJ2-2 | NA | TRBV7-9 | ASSLVIGFTGELF
TRBJ1-4 | few | TRBV10-3 | AIRGTNEKLF
TRBJ1-1 | once | TRBV5-5 | ASSLALAGASDTEAF
TRBJ2-3 | NA | TRBV12-3/TRBV12-4 | ASTPVDTQY
TRBJ1-5 | NA | TRBV11-2 | ASSLDNSNQPQH
TRBJ1-2 | NA | TRBV3-1/TRBV3-2 | ASSQWQEDGYT
TRBJ1-5 | NA | TRBV3-1/TRBV3-2 | ASSQMTGNQPQH
TRBJ2-1 | NA | TRBV24-1 | ATGGRDSYNEQF
TRBJ2-7 | NA | TRBV27 | ASSPRGGTYEQY
TRBJ2-1 | NA | TRBV19 | ATSRQGWYNEQF
TRBJ2-5 | NA | TRBV7-6 | ASSLGGLAGETQY
TRBJ2-3 | few | TRBV2 | ASTRTASTDTQY
TRBJ2-1 | NA | TRBV13 | ASGLSSYNEQF
TRBJ2-7 | NA | TRBV9 | ASSVGGSRVFYEQY
TRBJ2-3 | NA | TRBV7-8 | ASSLVVTREGQGPDTQY
TRBJ1-1 | few | TRBV6-1 | ASSEATGSTEAF
TRBJ2-7 | NA | TRBV7-9 | ASTPSGGLSYEQY
TRBJ1-6 | NA | TRBV5-1 | ASSVGTGASPLH
TRBJ2-2 | few | TRBV9 | ASSAFTGELF
TRBJ2-5 | once | TRBV11-2 | ASSERETGFGTQY
TRBJ1-1 | NA | TRBV2 | ASRDDPGHMNTEAF
TRBJ2-5 | NA | TRBV11-2 | ASSFPRGRENQETQY
TRBJ2-2 | NA | TRBV3-1/TRBV3-2 | ASSQDPGTENTGELF
TRBJ2-1 | NA | TRBV28 | ASSLPGYNEQF
TRBJ2-3 | NA | TRBV10-3 | AITTAAGGRTTDTQY
TRBJ1-6 | NA | TRBV12-3/TRBV12-4 | ASSWRYNSPLH
TRBJ2-2 | NA | TRBV2 | ASSEWGREGTGELF
TRBJ2-1 | NA | TRBV5-5 | ASSLGGGAYNEQF
TRBJ1-2 | NA | TRBV5-1 | ASRQGADGYT
TRBJ1-4 | once | TRBV5-5 | ASSTALQAGKLF